This T cell receptor (beta chain) was retrieved from a study of shared clonotypes between healthy human individuals. Overall study context: The study used three CD4 naive, three CD4 memory, two CD8 naive and one CD8 memory plate per donor.

Germline V CDR1 and CDR2: LNHDA, SQIVND (reference sequence). This CDR3 contains 15 residues. The germline V and J ends were trimmed by 5 bases and 6 bases, with 16 bases remaining between them. Libraries were prepared by immunoSEQ multiplex PCR; TCRdb keeps only in-frame clonotypes and omits some of them. In the table there are more than 1.2 million clones, about 98.5% of which are singletons. V gene TRBV19 combines with J gene TRBJ2-2, with D possibly matching TRBD2 (6 bases). The sequence was obtained from a man aged 25 to 45 in good health. Sequenced sample: naive CD4+ T cells sorted from blood. Subset described: CD45RA+ positively selected. This chain's CDR3 is CASSLRAGLSGELFF. The CDR3 region has the DNA TGTGCCAGTAGTCTCCGTGCGGGGCTATCCGGGGAGCTGTTTTTT. The whole variable domain, remainder taken from reference TRBV19 and TRBJ2-2, is DGGITQSPKYLFRKEGQNVTLSCEQNLNHDAMYWYRQDPGQGLRLIYYSQIVNDFQKGDIAEGYSVSREKKESFPLTVTSAQKNPTAFYLCASSLRAGLSGELFFGEGSRLTVL.